This is a list of T cell receptor beta chains from one sample in a study of post-analysis software for immune sequencing data. TCRdb reprocessed the PCR reads via MiXCR and lists one record per CDR3 protein. The table records roughly 800,000 distinct CDR3 sequences, approximately 44% of them present only once. Sequencing was done on a sample of blood. Every receptor here comes from a girl aged 5-17 years with multiple sclerosis. CDR3s include the opening cysteine and the closing phenylalanine or tryptophan. The order of the fields is V gene, clone size, D gene, J gene, CDR3 DNA, CDR3 protein. D genes are given only for firm matches. Expanded clones get a size class; other rows say once, few or many, or leave the size out.

TRBV3-1	few	NA	TRBJ2-3	TGTGCCAGCAGCCAAGCTGCGGGATACGCAGATACGCAGTATTTT	CASSQAAGYADTQYF
TRBV6-5	NA	NA	TRBJ1-4	TGTGCCAGCAGTTACTCGCGATTAAGGAGTAGGGACAATGAAAAACTGTTTTTT	CASSYSRLRSRDNEKLFF
TRBV5-6	NA	TRBD2	TRBJ2-1	TGTGCCAGCAGCACAACCGGGACTAGTGTTGGGGGCTACAGTGAGCAGTTCTTC	CASSTTGTSVGGYSEQFF
TRBV27	NA	TRBD2	TRBJ2-7	TGCGCCAGCTCGAGTGGCGGGAGCCCCTACGAGCAGTACTTC	CASSSGGSPYEQYF
TRBV27	few	TRBD2	TRBJ2-7	TGTGCCAGCAGTTCTAGGTGGGCTAGCGGGAGTTACGAGCAGTACTTC	CASSSRWASGSYEQYF
TRBV20-1	few	NA	TRBJ2-1	TGCAGTGCCCCCCTCGGCGGTGAGCAGTTCTTC	CSAPLGGEQFF
TRBV11-1	few	NA	TRBJ2-5	TGTGCCAGCAGCCCCTCCAATCGGGTCGGGGAGACCCAGTACTTC	CASSPSNRVGETQYF
TRBV15	NA	NA	TRBJ1-4	TGTGCCACCACGACGGTAGGGCTGGAAAAACTGTTTTTT	CATTTVGLEKLFF
TRBV6-1	few	NA	TRBJ2-1	TGTGCCAGCAGTGATGACTACCCCGGGGACTTCGATGAGCAGTTCTTC	CASSDDYPGDFDEQFF
TRBV28	NA	TRBD2	TRBJ2-7	TGTGCCAGCAGTGGGTCACCGGGACTAGGTAGTATTGCCTACGAGCAGTACTTC	CASSGSPGLGSIAYEQYF
TRBV20-1	few	NA	TRBJ2-4	TGCAGTGCTTTACCGGGACGGGGTAGCGAGGTTGCCAAAAACATTCAGTACTTC	CSALPGRGSEVAKNIQYF
TRBV28	NA	NA	TRBJ2-7	TGTACCAGCCGGGACGGAATCTACGAGCAGTACTTC	CTSRDGIYEQYF
TRBV7-9	few	NA	TRBJ2-7	TGTGCCAGCAGCTTCTCCGGGACGGCCTCCTACGAGCAGTACTTC	CASSFSGTASYEQYF
TRBV20-1	NA	NA	TRBJ2-3	TGCAGTGCTAGCAGATTGATCACAGATACGCAGTATTTT	CSASRLITDTQYF
TRBV3-1	NA	NA	TRBJ2-1	TGTGCCAGCAGCCCCCCAGGGCTCGTCAATGAGCAGTTCTTC	CASSPPGLVNEQFF
TRBV13	NA	NA	TRBJ1-4	TGTGCCAGCAGCTTAGGCCGGTCTGAAAAACTGTTTTTT	CASSLGRSEKLFF
TRBV28	few	NA	TRBJ2-5	TGTGCCAGCAGCCCCCCGGACCCAACGTGGGAGACCCAGTACTTC	CASSPPDPTWETQYF
TRBV29-1	NA	TRBD1	TRBJ1-4	TGCAGCGTTCCAGGGGGCAGCGGTGAAAAACTGTTTTTT	CSVPGGSGEKLFF
TRBV7-2	few	NA	TRBJ1-1	TGTGCCAGCAGCTTTTGGGGTTCTGAAGCTTTCTTT	CASSFWGSEAFF
TRBV10-3	few	NA	TRBJ1-2	TGTGCCATCAGTGCGGGGGAGGTTTACACCTTC	CAISAGEVYTF
TRBV11-2	NA	TRBD2	TRBJ2-1	TGTGCCAGCAGCTCTTCTGGACTAGCGGGAGATGTCTCCTACAATGAGCAGTTCTTC	CASSSSGLAGDVSYNEQFF
TRBV6-1	NA	NA	TRBJ2-1	TGTGCCAGCAGTGGCCTCAGGGACTCAAAGCAGTTCTTC	CASSGLRDSKQFF